These 7 T cell receptor beta chains came from one sample sequenced in a study of T cell changes during pregnancy in multiple sclerosis. Assay used: immunoSEQ multiplex PCR; TCRdb lists only in-frame clones, some missing. The sample holds more than 80,000 clones; about 90% are singletons and the top ten take roughly 4%. This material consisted of PBMCs, taken in the first trimester of pregnancy. The receptor source for this set is a female donor in good health, serving as a control in a pregnancy study. Some clones in this sample may be carry-over from other donors' samples.

J is TRBJ2-2 and V is TRBV4-1; TRBD2 matches at 16 bases. After removal of 4 bases from V and 7 bases from J, the junction contained 6 bases not matched to a gene. Germline CDR1 is MGHRA and CDR2 is YSYEKL. The CDR3 runs 17 residues. Here the CDR3 reads CASSPGTSGGAIGELFF. The CDR3 DNA reads as TGCGCCAGCAGCCCCGGGACTAGCGGGGGGGCGATCGGGGAGCTGTTTTTT.

The chain couples TRBV4-2 to TRBJ2-3, with 15 bases identical to TRBD2. V lost 3 bases to trimming and J lost 4 bases; unmatched junction nucleotides: 5. CDR3 length: 17 residues. Germline V gives CDR1 LGHNA, CDR2 YNFKEQ. In DNA, the CDR3 is TGTGCCAGCAGCCAGGGACTAGCGGGAGGAGAGGCAGATACGCAGTATTTT. Amino acid sequence: CASSQGLAGGEADTQYF.

V gene TRBV7-7 combines with J gene TRBJ2-5; perhaps TRBD1 as D (5 bases). V was pared by 7 bases and J by 2 bases, with 17 bases between. This CDR3 is built from 15 residues. CDR1 SSHAT and CDR2 FNYEAQ come from the germline V gene (reference sequence). The CDR3 nucleotides are TGTGCCAGCACCCGATTAACAGGAATTCAAGAGACCCAGTACTTC. This translates into CASTRLTGIQETQYF.

The chain joins TRBV18 to TRBJ1-3, with D tentatively TRBD1 (5 bases). Trimming took off 4 bases at V and 5 bases at J, with 18 bases between the two ends. CDR1 is KGHSH and CDR2 is LQKENI in the germline V gene. The CDR3 is made up of 16 amino acids. CDR3 DNA: TGTGCCAGCTCACTCCAGGGCAGTCAGGAGCGAAACACCATATATTTT. Protein: CASSLQGSQERNTIYF.

V and J are TRBV4-1 and TRBJ1-1; 8 bases fit TRBD1. Trimming cost V 3 bases and J 8 bases; bases outside gene matches: 8. From germline, CDR1 is MGHRA and CDR2 YSYEKL. The length of the CDR3 is 14 residues. The CDR3 nucleotides read TGCGCCAGCAGCCAGGACAGGGACCGATCAGAAGCTTTCTTT. The encoded protein is CASSQDRDRSEAFF.

The V gene is TRBV6-1, the J gene TRBJ1-2, with D tentatively TRBD1 (6 bases). The CDR3 sequence is 12 residues long. Between the trimmed V and J ends, which lost 11 bases and 3 bases, there was a span of 13 bases. CDR1 and CDR2 from the germline V gene are MNHNS and SASEGT. The CDR3 nucleotides read TGTGCCGTAACTCCAGGGGACTATGGCTACACCTTC. Its protein is CAVTPGDYGYTF.

This clone was seen only a few times. The V gene is TRBV19, the J gene TRBJ2-7; 8 bases align to TRBD1. V lost 5 bases to trimming and J lost 5 bases; unmatched junction nucleotides: 8. The CDR3 consists of 14 residues. In germline, CDR1 is LNHDA, CDR2 SQIVND (reference sequence). The CDR3 sequence is CASSFGQGGDEQYF. The DNA of the CDR3 is TGTGCCAGTAGTTTCGGACAGGGAGGAGACGAGCAGTACTTC.